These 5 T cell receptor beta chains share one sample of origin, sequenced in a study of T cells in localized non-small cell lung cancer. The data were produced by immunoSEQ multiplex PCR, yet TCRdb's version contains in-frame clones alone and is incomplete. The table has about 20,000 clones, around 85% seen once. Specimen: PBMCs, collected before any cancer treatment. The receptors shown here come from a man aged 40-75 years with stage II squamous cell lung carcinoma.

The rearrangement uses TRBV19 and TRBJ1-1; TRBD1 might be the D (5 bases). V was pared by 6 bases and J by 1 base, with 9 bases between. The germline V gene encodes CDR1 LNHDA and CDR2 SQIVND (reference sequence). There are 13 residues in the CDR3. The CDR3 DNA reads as TGTGCCAGTAGAACGGGGGGGAACACTGAAGCTTTCTTT. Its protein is CASRTGGNTEAFF.

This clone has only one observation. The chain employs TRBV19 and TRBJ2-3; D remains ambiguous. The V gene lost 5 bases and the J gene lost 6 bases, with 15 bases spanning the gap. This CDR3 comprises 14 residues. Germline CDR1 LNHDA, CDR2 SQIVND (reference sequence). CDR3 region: CASSHGRGGDTQYF. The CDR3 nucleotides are TGTGCCAGTAGTCACGGTCGTGGTGGGGATACGCAGTATTTT.

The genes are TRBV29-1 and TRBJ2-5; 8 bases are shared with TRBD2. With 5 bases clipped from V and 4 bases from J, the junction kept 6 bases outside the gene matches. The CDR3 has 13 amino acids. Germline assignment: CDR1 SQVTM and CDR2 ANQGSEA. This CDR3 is CSVLLAGAETQYF. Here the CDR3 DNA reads TGCAGCGTTCTCCTAGCGGGCGCAGAGACCCAGTACTTC.

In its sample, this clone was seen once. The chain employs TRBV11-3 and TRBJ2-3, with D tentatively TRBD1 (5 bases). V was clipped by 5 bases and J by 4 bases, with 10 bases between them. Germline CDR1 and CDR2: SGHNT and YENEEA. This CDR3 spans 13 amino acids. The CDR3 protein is CASSQGMSDTQYF. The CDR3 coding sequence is TGTGCCAGCAGCCAGGGTATGTCAGATACGCAGTATTTT.

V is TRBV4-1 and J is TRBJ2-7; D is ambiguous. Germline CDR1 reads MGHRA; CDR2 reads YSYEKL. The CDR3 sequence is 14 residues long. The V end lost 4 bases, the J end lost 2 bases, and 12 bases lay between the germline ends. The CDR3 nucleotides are TGCGCCAGCAGCCCTATGGGGTTTACCTACGAGCAGTACTTC. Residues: CASSPMGFTYEQYF.